Listed here is a single TCR beta chain. Its antigen remains unknown. The sample comes from a study of blood T cells in healthy people across ages. Study conclusions and caveats: Higher diversity, along with more naive CD4+ cells, distinguished long-lived donors from aged donors.

With a J-beta primer mix and a sample-barcoded 5' primer, a second PCR ran roughly 6 to 11 cycles. Template switching added a 12-random-nucleotide identifier to every cDNA molecule. TCRdb re-called the 5' RACE reads through MiXCR, storing one row per CDR3 protein. The sample contains around 800,000 distinct CDR3 sequences, about 59% of which appear only once. V was shortened by 11 bases and J by 4 bases, with 11 bases between the two germline ends. The CDR3 spans 11 residues. The receptor's source is a man aged 30 to 45 in good health. Sequencing was carried out using blood. The chain links TRBV12-3 or TRBV12-4 to TRBJ2-5; D is tentatively TRBD1 or TRBD2 (5 bases each). The CDR3: CAGGCRETQYF. The CDR3 bases are TGTGCCGGGGGTTGCAGAGAGACCCAGTACTTC.